This record covers a single T cell receptor (beta chain). In its sample, this clonotype was seen many times. The antigen it recognizes is unknown. No clone much larger than this one lies a single base away; base qualities are absent. The sequencer was an Illumina HiSeq 2000. TCR beta chain libraries were generated through multiplex PCR amplification. The amplified TCR beta chain products were analyzed by high-throughput sequencing. The public reads were run again by TCRdb, first through fastp at Q25 and then through MiXCR, and only productive beta chains were kept. Every CDR3 protein is listed once, alongside the most common genes and DNA of its rows. Present in this sample are approximately 130,000 distinct CDR3 sequences, 21% of which were seen just once. The ten largest clones add up to about 2.2% of the sample. This entry comes from a study of breast tumors, draining lymph nodes, adjacent tissues (dated by TCRdb to 2015 to 2016). Regarding the complete study: Breast cancer patients provided tumor, adjacent nontumor tissue and axillary lymph nodes, and the study compared the TCR beta repertoires across these three sources. The study aimed to assess the relationships and possible T-cell exchange between tumor, surrounding tissue and draining lymph node repertoires in human breast cancer.

Lymph node samples were obtained from the axillary draining lymph nodes of breast cancer patients. From the cysteine through the phenylalanine, the CDR3 covers 13 amino acids. The retained sequence is limited to the CDR3, 39 bases, with the frame set at the first base. Trimming costs V 6 bases and J 7 bases, and their ends lie 13 bases apart. Paper-wide results and their limitations: The similarity between tumor and nontumor tissue repertoires was significantly greater in luminal-like breast cancer than in basal-like breast cancer. The data were considered consistent with most tumor T cells being derived from the lymph node and subsequently expanding within tumor tissue. Rather than being directly demonstrated, the conclusion that tumor T cells originate in lymph nodes was presented as consistent with a hypothesis. T-cell repertoire diversity in tumors was found to be lower than in lymph nodes but higher than in nontumor tissue, and preferential V and J gene usage was observed.

The sequence came from a female donor with breast cancer. Some clones in this sample may be carry-over from other donors' samples. The sample comprised axillary lymph node tissue. The chain couples TRBV12-3 or TRBV12-4 to TRBJ2-1, with TRBD2 as a weak D call on 6 bases. The bases read TGTGCCAGCAGCCCGGGACTCTATAATGAGCAGTTCTTC. It translates as CASSPGLYNEQFF.